One and the same sample provided the 2 T cell receptor beta chains below, sequenced in a study of blood T cell repertoires in COVID-19. Profiled with immunoSEQ multiplex PCR; TCRdb holds only in-frame clones, not every one. The sample lists roughly 170,000 clones, almost 80% occurring once. Sequencing was carried out using PBMCs or T cells enriched from blood (not recorded which). The source is a woman aged 45-60 years who had recovered from COVID-19.

V and J are TRBV27 and TRBJ2-2, with D maybe TRBD1 (5 bases). Looked up from germline, CDR1 is MNHEY and CDR2 is SMNVEV (reference sequence). Trimming removed 7 bases from V and 7 bases from J, with 16 bases in between. CDR3 length: 14 amino acids. CDR3 sequence reads: CASIPGGAVGELFF. In DNA form, the CDR3 reads TGTGCCAGCATCCCAGGTGGGGCGGTCGGGGAGCTGTTTTTT.

The chain joins TRBV7-9 to TRBJ2-1; TRBD2 matches 9 bases. The J segment lost 3 bases and the V segment lost 0 bases, leaving 9 bases of the junction unmatched. CDR3 size: 18 residues. Germline loops: CDR1 SEHNR, CDR2 FQNEAQ (reference sequence). CDR3 nucleotides: TGTGCCAGCAGCTTAGCCACCCTTAGCGGGAGAAGCTACAATGAGCAGTTCTTC. Its protein is CASSLATLSGRSYNEQFF.